This entry is about one T cell receptor beta chain. The antigen is undetermined. The data were obtained in a study of blood T cells in healthy people across ages. Alongside a J-beta primer mix, a sample-barcoded 5' primer served in a second PCR lasting about 7 to 12 cycles. A template-switch adaptor with 12 random nucleotides tagged each cDNA molecule. One entry per CDR3 protein results from TCRdb running MiXCR on the 5' RACE reads. This sample has approximately 810,000 distinct CDR3 sequences, with 29% found just once. Overall study results and limits: Donor CMV status was unknown, possibly confounding expanded clonotype changes.

No fewer than 5 micrograms of total RNA were isolated from every sample. CDR3 length: 17 amino acids. The J segment lost 0 bases and the V segment lost 0 bases, leaving 5 bases of the junction unmatched. CDR1 is LGHNA and CDR2 is YSLEER in the germline V gene. The receptor was isolated from a woman of 80 years or more in good health. The chain employs TRBV4-3 and TRBJ2-3; 8 bases are shared with TRBD2. Sequencing was done on a sample of blood. The DNA for the CDR3 is TGCGCCAGCAGCCAAGATTCTCGGGGGGGAAGCACAGATACGCAGTATTTT. Amino acids: CASSQDSRGGSTDTQYF.